This TCR beta chain was sequenced in a study of chemoradiotherapy in HPV16-positive cancers. Trimming shortened V by 4 bases and J by 5 bases, and 12 bases separated the two germline ends. Germline V lookup: CDR1 SQVTM, CDR2 ANQGSEA. This CDR3 is 12 amino acids long. Samples were taken several times over chemoradiotherapy. The assay was immunoSEQ multiplex PCR, and TCRdb's table has in-frame clones only and misses some. The repertoire consists of 1,500 to 2,000 clones, with approximately 84% occurring once and the leading ten covering roughly 9.4%. This receptor was taken from a human donor with HPV-associated anogenital cancer. V gene TRBV29-1 combines with J gene TRBJ2-7; either TRBD1 or TRBD2 may supply D (5 bases each). The specimen was tumor tissue, collected from a patient who underwent chemoradiotherapy. CDR3 bases: TGCAGCGTTGGGTTGTTGGGGGACGAGCAGTACTTC. Its translation is CSVGLLGDEQYF.